These 7 T cell receptor beta chains were all obtained from the same sample, sequenced in a study of T cell repertoires in aging, cancer and after chemotherapy. The template was genomic DNA from peripheral blood, not RNA. Multiplex touch-down PCR with TRB-A/B primers amplified rearranged V-D-J TRB sequences. MiXCR was run by TCRdb on the multiplex PCR reads, yielding one entry per CDR3 protein. The sample has roughly 1,700 distinct CDR3 sequences; approximately 36% are singletons. Sequenced: blood. Receptors were obtained from a human donor with a solid tumor. The donor label of this sample is uncertain.

The CDR3 nucleotides are TGTGCCAGCAGCTTAGGACTAGCTGACACCTACGAGCAGTACTTC. Its protein product is CASSLGLADTYEQYF. The J gene is TRBJ2-7, the V gene TRBV7-9, with 7 bases matching TRBD2. Germline V lookup: CDR1 SEHNR, CDR2 FQNEAQ (reference sequence). The CDR3 contains 15 residues. V gave up 1 base and J gave up 2 bases; unmatched junction bases: 5.

This clonotype was counted only a few times. This chain joins TRBV19 and TRBJ2-5; TRBD1 is a possible D gene (6 bases). Per germline, CDR1 LNHDA and CDR2 SQIVND (reference sequence). This CDR3 has 13 residues. V was cut by 6 bases and J by 0 bases, with 8 bases left in between. CDR3 DNA sequence: TGTGCCAGTAGCCAGGGGTACCAAGAGACCCAGTACTTC. Amino acid sequence: CASSQGYQETQYF.

The rearrangement joins TRBV30 to TRBJ1-5; D unresolved. The V end lost 0 bases, the J end lost 2 bases, and 11 bases lay between the germline ends. Per the germline V gene, CDR1 is GTSNPN and CDR2 is SVGIG (reference sequence). The CDR3 loop spans 15 amino acids. This chain's CDR3 is CAWSVRRGGNQPQHF. The CDR3 nucleotides read TGTGCCTGGAGTGTCCGGCGAGGAGGCAATCAGCCCCAGCATTTT.

In nucleotides, the CDR3 is TGTGCCAGCACTCCGGGCCTAAAGGGTGAGCAGTTCTTC. Its protein product is CASTPGLKGEQFF. The rearrangement joins TRBV6-1 to TRBJ2-1; D unclear. V lost 7 bases and J 9 bases, leaving 16 bases between the germline ends. Germline CDR1 MNHNS, CDR2 SASEGT. The CDR3 has 13 residues.

In this sample, this clonotype is large. V usage is TRBV30 and J usage is TRBJ1-2; D unclear. CDR1 and CDR2 from the germline V gene are GTSNPN and SVGIG (reference sequence). The CDR3 spans 11 residues. Trimming cost V 5 bases and J 4 bases, with 8 bases left between them. This CDR3 reads CAWQVVYGYTF. CDR3 coding DNA: TGTGCCTGGCAGGTGGTCTATGGCTACACCTTC.

The V gene is TRBV7-6, the J gene TRBJ2-5, with a possible D match to TRBD2 (5 bases). Trimming cost V 5 bases and J 5 bases, with 18 bases left between them. The germline gives CDR1 SGHVS, CDR2 FNYEAQ. The CDR3 spans 15 residues. CDR3 residues: CASSRRSEGGETQYF. DNA for the CDR3: TGTGCCAGCAGCCGTAGGTCTGAGGGCGGGGAGACCCAGTACTTC.

The V gene is TRBV7-3, the J gene TRBJ1-1; no clear D. The germline V gene encodes CDR1 SGHTA and CDR2 FQGTGA. This CDR3 spans 13 amino acids. Trimming took 6 bases from V and 5 from J, leaving 13 bases between them. The CDR3 DNA follows: TGTGCCAGCAGTCCACTTCTCGGGACTGAAGCTTTCTTT. It is translated as CASSPLLGTEAFF.